This T cell receptor beta chain was recovered during a study of early T cells in non-severe SARS-CoV-2 infection. About the study: Chains stayed unpaired after sequencing of bulk RNA from unsorted whole blood.

This clonotype was picked up many times. What it binds is unknown. Each cDNA molecule carried a unique molecular identifier. TCRdb independently ran MiXCR on the 5' RACE reads; one entry per CDR3 protein. The data contain around 50,000 distinct CDR3 sequences, 10% to 15% of them singletons. Study results and caveats: A preference for anti-spike CD8 responses marked VDJdb matching, which missed private and CD4 specificities.

The receptor's source is an adult who was a healthcare worker with PCR-confirmed SARS-CoV-2 infection or an uninfected control (not recorded which). The specimen sequenced was whole blood.

CDR3 bases: TGTGCCAGTAGTTTAATACAGGGAACCAATCAGCCCCAGCATTTT. Translation: CASSLIQGTNQPQHF. The rearrangement links TRBV19 to TRBJ1-5, with D maybe TRBD1 (6 bases). In germline, CDR1 is LNHDA, CDR2 SQIVND (reference sequence). Trimming removed 5 bases at V and 3 bases at J, with 14 bases between. The length of the CDR3 is 15 residues.